This paragraph covers one TCR beta chain sequence. Antigen unknown. This entry is derived from a study of OX40 agonist ivuxolimab in advanced cancers. Study overall: People who had prior anti-PD-1, anti-PD-L1 or anti-CTLA-4 therapy could take part, and 40% had some.

Study-wide results and caveats: Among the lowest peripheral clonal expansion occurred in 0.1-3.0 mg/kg partial responders.

Data came from immunoSEQ multiplex PCR; TCRdb stores just in-frame clones and leaves some out. Found here are roughly 36,000 clones, over 80% of them singletons; the top ten hold 1.8%. Trimming left V 3 bases short and J 3 bases short, with 25 bases between. The germline CDR1 and CDR2 sequences are SGDLS and YYNGEE. This CDR3 comprises 19 residues. The chain links TRBV9 to TRBJ1-5; D may be TRBD1 (5 bases). This specimen was CD4+ or CD8+ T cells sorted from blood, taken in a trial of the OX40 agonist ivuxolimab. The receptor was derived from an adult with an advanced solid tumor such as melanoma, head and neck, liver or kidney cancer. CDR3 sequence reads: CASSAGAGGDQAFNQPQHF. DNA of the CDR3: TGTGCCAGCAGCGCTGGGGCGGGAGGAGACCAAGCTTTCAATCAGCCCCAGCATTTT. The full variable domain, in which reference TRBV9 and TRBJ1-5 provide the parts outside the CDR3, is DSGVTQTPKHLITATGQRVTLRCSPRSGDLSVYWYQQSLDQGLQFLIQYYNGEERAKGNILERFSAQQFPDLHSELNLSSLELGDSALYFCASSAGAGGDQAFNQPQHFGDGTRLSIL.